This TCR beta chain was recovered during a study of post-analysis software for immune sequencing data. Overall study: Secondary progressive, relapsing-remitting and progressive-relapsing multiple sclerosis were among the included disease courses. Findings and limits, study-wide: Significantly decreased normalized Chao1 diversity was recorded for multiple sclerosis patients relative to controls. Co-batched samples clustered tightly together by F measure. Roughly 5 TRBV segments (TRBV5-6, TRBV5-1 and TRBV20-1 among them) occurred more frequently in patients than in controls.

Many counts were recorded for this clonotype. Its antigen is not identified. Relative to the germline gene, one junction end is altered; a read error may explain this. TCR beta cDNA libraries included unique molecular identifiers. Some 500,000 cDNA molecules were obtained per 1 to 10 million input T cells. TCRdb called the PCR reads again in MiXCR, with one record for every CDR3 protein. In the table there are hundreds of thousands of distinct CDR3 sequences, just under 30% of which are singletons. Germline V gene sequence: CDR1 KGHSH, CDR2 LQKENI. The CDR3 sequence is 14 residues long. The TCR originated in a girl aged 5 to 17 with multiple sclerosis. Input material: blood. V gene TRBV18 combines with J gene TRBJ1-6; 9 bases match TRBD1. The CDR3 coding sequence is TGCGCCAGCAGCCGGGACAGGGATAATTCACCCCTCCACTTT. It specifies CASSRDRDNSPLHF. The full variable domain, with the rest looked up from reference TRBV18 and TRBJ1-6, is NAGVMQNPRHLVRRRGQEARLRCSPMKGHSHVYWYRQLPEEGLKFMVYLQKENIIDESGMPKERFSAEFPKEGPSILRIQQVVRGDSAAYFCASSRDRDNSPLHFGNGTRLTVT.